These 26 T cell receptor beta chains came from one sample sequenced in a study of T cell responses to AZD1222 COVID-19 vaccine. Method: immunoSEQ multiplex PCR; TCRdb's copy keeps in-frame clones and lacks some. Among around 160,000 clones listed, approximately 90% were seen once. Source: peripheral blood, taken on day 0 of AZD1222 vaccination. These TCRs come from an adult in good health.

The V call is TRBV7-3, the J call TRBJ1-3, with D unresolved. The germline gives CDR1 SGHTA, CDR2 FQGTGA. The V end lost 0 bases, the J end lost 0 bases, and 9 bases lay between the germline ends. The length of the CDR3 is 16 residues. For the CDR3, the DNA is TGTGCCAGCAGCTTAACTGGCGGAGCCTCTGGAAACACCATATATTTT. This gives the protein CASSLTGGASGNTIYF.

The CDR3 here is CASSSNTDYGYTF. CDR3 bases: TGTGCCAGCAGTTCGAACACGGACTATGGCTACACCTTC. The rearrangement uses TRBV28 and TRBJ1-2, with D hard to call. CDR1 and CDR2 from the germline V gene are MDHEN and SYDVKM. V shed 4 bases and J shed 3 bases, with 9 bases lying between them. This CDR3 contains 13 residues.

The V call is TRBV29-1, the J call TRBJ2-5; 7 positions match TRBD1. CDR1 and CDR2 (germline): SQVTM, ANQGSEA. The CDR3 extends over 15 amino acids. V shed 3 bases and J 9 bases; nucleotides not matched to a gene: 16. In DNA form, the CDR3 reads TGCAGCGTTGATAGCCGGGACAGATACCTGGGGGCCCAGTACTTC. Amino acid sequence: CSVDSRDRYLGAQYF.

This sequence joins TRBV6-5 and TRBJ2-7; 8 bases are shared with TRBD2. The CDR3 contains 15 residues. With 2 bases clipped from V and 8 bases from J, the junction kept 11 bases outside the gene matches. Germline V lookup: CDR1 MNHEY, CDR2 SVGAGI. The CDR3 spells CASSYAYIAGNKQYF. The CDR3 region has the DNA TGTGCCAGCAGTTACGCATATATAGCGGGAAATAAGCAGTACTTC.

This clone was counted a single time. The J gene is TRBJ1-1, the V gene TRBV2; D unresolved. This CDR3 spans 14 amino acids. Germline V CDR1 and CDR2: SNHLY, FYNNEI. Trimming took off 8 bases at V and 4 bases at J, with 17 bases between the two ends. CDR3 sequence: CASFLRLLSTEAFF. Here the CDR3 DNA reads TGTGCCAGCTTTTTAAGGCTATTGAGCACTGAAGCTTTCTTT.

The chain recombines TRBV5-6 with TRBJ2-7; no reliable D call. CDR1 is SGHDT and CDR2 is YYEEEE in the germline V gene. The CDR3 has 13 residues. V lost 0 bases, J lost 2 bases, and 6 bases lay in between. The CDR3 loop is CASSLGIPYEQYF. The CDR3 DNA sequence: TGTGCCAGCAGCTTGGGGATTCCCTACGAGCAGTACTTC.

The chain uses TRBV3-1 (or the pseudogene TRBV3-2) and TRBJ2-3; TRBD1 is a possible D gene (5 bases). Germline CDR1 is LGHDT and CDR2 is YNNKEL (reference sequence). This CDR3 region has 15 residues. Trimming left V 3 bases short and J 2 bases short, with 12 bases between. In nucleotides, the CDR3 is TGTGCCAGCAGCCATGGGGCAGATACCACAGATACGCAGTATTTT. Translating it yields CASSHGADTTDTQYF.

V and J are TRBV14 and TRBJ2-1, with D possibly matching TRBD2 (6 bases). The germline V and J ends were trimmed by 0 bases and 0 bases, with 9 bases remaining between them. This CDR3 comprises 16 residues. Germline-derived CDR1 and CDR2 are SGHDN and FVKESK. The CDR3, as DNA: TGTGCCAGCAGCCAAGATAGCGGACTCTCCTACAATGAGCAGTTCTTC. Translating gives CASSQDSGLSYNEQFF.

The rearrangement links TRBV5-1 to TRBJ2-1, with a tentative D call TRBD2 (7 bases). Germline V gene sequence: CDR1 SGHRS, CDR2 YFSETQ. This CDR3 has 15 amino acids. The germline V and J ends were trimmed by 0 bases and 4 bases, with 11 bases remaining between them. In DNA, the CDR3 is TGCGCCAGCAGCTTGGGACGGGGGGCTTACAATGAGCAGTTCTTC. As protein: CASSLGRGAYNEQFF.

The V call is TRBV4-3, the J call TRBJ2-6; no reliable D call. V lost 0 bases and J lost 4, with 10 bases in between. There are 16 residues in the CDR3. CDR1 and CDR2 from the germline V gene are LGHNA and YSLEER. DNA of the CDR3: TGCGCCAGCAGCCAAGATTTGGGGATCGGGGCCAACGTCCTGACTTTC. It specifies CASSQDLGIGANVLTF.

The rearrangement uses TRBV27 and TRBJ1-1; a possible D gene is TRBD1 (6 bases). The CDR3 has 14 residues. The germline V and J ends were trimmed by 8 bases and 3 bases, with 16 bases remaining between them. Germline V gene lookup returns CDR1 MNHEY and CDR2 SMNVEV (reference sequence). In DNA, the CDR3 is TGTGCCAGCCGTCAATGGGGGGCTGACACTGAAGCTTTCTTT. Its protein product is CASRQWGADTEAFF.

V and J are TRBV28 and TRBJ2-7, with D possibly matching TRBD2 (5 bases). Germline CDR1 and CDR2: MDHEN and SYDVKM. The V gene lost 5 bases and the J gene lost 0 bases, with 14 bases spanning the gap. This CDR3 is 15 amino acids long. CDR3 coding DNA: TGTGCCAGCAGTGCAAGCGGCTTTAGCTCCTACGAGCAGTACTTC. It translates to CASSASGFSSYEQYF.

This clone has only one observation. Germline is not matched at one junction end, which may reflect a read error. CDR3 DNA: TGTGCTAGCAGCTTTAGGGCAGCCCGGGAGACCCAGTACTTC. The encoded protein is CASSFRAARETQYF. V gene TRBV7-7 combines with J gene TRBJ2-5, with D uncertain. Germline assignment: CDR1 SSHAT and CDR2 FNYEAQ (reference sequence). The CDR3 is made up of 14 amino acids.

The gene calls are TRBV5-1 and TRBJ2-2; 8 bases fit TRBD1. Germline trimming cut 4 bases from V and 3 bases from J; bases unmatched to any gene: 8. The CDR3 length is 16 residues. CDR1 SGHRS and CDR2 YFSETQ come from the germline V gene. The CDR3 sequence: CASSIGQGIDTGELFF. The CDR3 DNA reads as TGCGCCAGCAGCATCGGACAGGGAATTGACACCGGGGAGCTGTTTTTT.

The chain is built from TRBV7-9 and TRBJ2-4; no clear D. Germline CDR1 is SEHNR and CDR2 is FQNEAQ (reference sequence). The germline V and J ends were trimmed by 1 base and 1 base, with 11 bases remaining between them. This CDR3 has 16 amino acids. CDR3 DNA sequence: TGTGCCAGCAGCTTAGGGCCTGGTTCCGCCAAAAACATTCAGTACTTC. Residues: CASSLGPGSAKNIQYF.

The chain uses TRBV6-4 and TRBJ1-2; weak D call: TRBD1 (5 bases). This CDR3 contains 13 residues. Germline-derived CDR1 and CDR2 are MRHNA and SNTAGT. Trimming pared 6 bases from V and 4 bases from J, leaving 12 bases between. This chain's CDR3 is CASSDDRPYGYTF. The CDR3 coding sequence is TGTGCCAGCAGCGACGACAGACCCTATGGCTACACCTTC.

The J gene is TRBJ1-1, the V gene TRBV5-8; the D gene is possibly TRBD1 (6 bases). Germline V lookup: CDR1 SGHTS, CDR2 YDEGEE. Between the trimmed V and J ends, which lost 1 base and 5 bases, there was a span of 18 bases. This CDR3 has 16 amino acids. CDR3 coding DNA: TGTGCCAGCAGCTTGTTTTGGGGGGCGAGCTCGACTGAAGCTTTCTTT. It translates to CASSLFWGASSTEAFF.

V is TRBV4-2 and J is TRBJ1-1, with D unclear. CDR3 size: 17 residues. Between the trimmed V and J ends, which lost 0 bases and 1 base, there was a span of 15 bases. The germline V gene has CDR1 LGHNA and CDR2 YNFKEQ. The CDR3 coding sequence is TGTGCCAGCAGCCAAGAGCATCAGACGGCCGCGAACACTGAAGCTTTCTTT. Its translation: CASSQEHQTAANTEAFF.

The J gene is TRBJ2-1, the V gene TRBV5-5; the D gene could be TRBD1 or TRBD2 (6 bases each). This CDR3 has 15 amino acids. V was trimmed by 0 bases and J by 0 bases, leaving 7 bases between them. CDR1 is SGHKS and CDR2 is YYEKEE in the germline V gene (reference sequence). Written as DNA, the CDR3 is TGTGCCAGCAGCTTGGAGGGGGGCTCCTACAATGAGCAGTTCTTC. This encodes CASSLEGGSYNEQFF.

This chain links TRBV6-5 with TRBJ1-5; TRBD1 is a possible D gene (5 bases). The CDR3 is 14 residues long. The germline V and J ends were trimmed by 4 bases and 1 base, with 8 bases remaining between them. Germline CDR1 is MNHEY and CDR2 is SVGAGI. The CDR3 loop is CASSSRDSNQPQHF. The CDR3 DNA reads as TGTGCCAGCAGTTCCCGGGACAGCAATCAGCCCCAGCATTTT.

The V gene is TRBV12-3 or TRBV12-4, the J gene TRBJ1-1; possible D gene TRBD1, 6 bases. The CDR3 runs to 13 residues. The V gene lost 6 bases and the J gene lost 0 bases, with 8 bases spanning the gap. CDR3: CASRGQLNTEAFF. In nucleotides, the CDR3 is TGTGCCAGCAGAGGACAGTTGAACACTGAAGCTTTCTTT.

Here the CDR3 DNA reads TGTGCCAGCAGGGGACTAGCGGGGGACCTCACCGAGCAGTTCTTC. Its translation is CASRGLAGDLTEQFF. The chain has TRBV11-2 and TRBJ2-1; 14 positions match TRBD2. With 6 bases clipped from V and 10 bases from J, the junction kept 8 bases outside the gene matches. This CDR3 spans 15 amino acids. Per the germline V gene, CDR1 is SGHAT and CDR2 is FQNNGV.

The rearrangement links TRBV3-1 (or the pseudogene TRBV3-2) to TRBJ2-5; 8 bases fit TRBD1. Trimming removed 4 bases from V and 5 bases from J; junction bases left unmatched: 6. Germline V gene lookup returns CDR1 LGHDT and CDR2 YNNKEL (reference sequence). The CDR3 totals 14 residues. Here the CDR3 reads CASSRGQGGETQYF. The CDR3 DNA is TGTGCCAGCAGCCGAGGACAGGGAGGTGAGACCCAGTACTTC.

This chain connects TRBV5-1 to TRBJ2-2; tentatively, D is TRBD2 (6 bases). The germline V gene encodes CDR1 SGHRS and CDR2 YFSETQ. The CDR3 extends over 17 amino acids. Trimming took off 1 base at V and 2 bases at J, with 15 bases between the two ends. The CDR3 nucleotides are TGCGCCAGCAGCTTGAATAGCCAGCGGGTAAACACCGGGGAGCTGTTTTTT. Translated, it gives CASSLNSQRVNTGELFF.

This clone has more than one count but fewer than ten. The chain is built from TRBV7-9 and TRBJ2-2; 9 nucleotides align to TRBD1. CDR1 SEHNR and CDR2 FQNEAQ come from the germline V gene (reference sequence). This CDR3 is built from 19 residues. J gave up 0 bases and V 5 bases, and 13 bases lay outside the gene matches. The CDR3 sequence: CASSVLGQGFFANTGELFF. The CDR3 DNA follows: TGTGCCAGCAGCGTCTTGGGACAGGGATTTTTCGCGAACACCGGGGAGCTGTTTTTT.

The chain couples TRBV5-6 to TRBJ2-3; TRBD2 might be the D (6 bases). Germline values: CDR1 SGHDT, CDR2 YYEEEE. Trimming left V 0 bases short and J 0 bases short, with 17 bases between. This CDR3 spans 18 amino acids. The CDR3 region is CASSLVGGRGSSTDTQYF. The CDR3 DNA follows: TGTGCCAGCAGCTTGGTTGGGGGGAGAGGGTCTAGCACAGATACGCAGTATTTT.